This TCR beta chain is from a study of T cells in tuberculosis. Study-wide background: IGRA-negative adolescents, IGRA-positive adolescents with latent tuberculosis and adults with active tuberculosis formed this South African cohort. PBMC were archived before or within 7 days of starting treatment. Study-wide results and caveats: Shorter CDR3-alpha in active tuberculosis partly drove smaller distances.

Notes on this clone: Its antigen is unidentified.

Clones were sequenced by immunoSEQ multiplex PCR, and TCRdb holds only the in-frame ones, with some missing. The sample lists about 33,000 clones, around 90% occurring once. V lost 5 bases, J lost 4 bases, and 9 bases lay in between. Germline CDR1 reads PRHDT; CDR2 reads FYEKMQ (reference sequence). CDR3 length: 13 amino acids. Time point noted: new active TB diagnosis, blood taken before or within 7 days of starting treatment. Included patients were adults of at least 18, HIV-seronegative, South African. The sample consisted of PBMCs, taken at tuberculosis diagnosis. This clonotype was sampled from an adult with tuberculosis. V usage is TRBV13 and J usage is TRBJ2-1, with TRBD2 as a possible D gene (5 bases). The DNA of the CDR3 is TGTGCCAGCAGCGACGGGGAATACAATGAGCAGTTCTTC. It translates to CASSDGEYNEQFF.